This T cell receptor (beta chain) was retrieved from a study of spatial heterogeneity in lung cancer. Study context: Alpha-chain sequences were consistently detected less often than beta-chain sequences.

This clonotype came up many times. Its matching antigen is unknown. Germline V gene sequence: CDR1 SNHLY, CDR2 FYNNEI. The V end lost 5 bases, the J end lost 0 bases, and 10 bases lay between the germline ends. The CDR3 length is 15 residues. Each TCR cDNA molecule bore a unique molecular identifier. TCRdb used MiXCR to reprocess the 5' RACE reads, holding one entry per CDR3 protein. The table has 40,000 or so distinct CDR3 sequences, roughly 5% seen once; the top ten hold 20% to 30%. Study findings and constraints: Blood contained ubiquitous expanded tumor TCRs more at resection than at follow-up.

Time point described: sample taken at primary tumor resection. The authors sequenced whole RNA from tumor, nontumor lung or frozen PBMC without sorting. This TCR was recovered from a female donor with early-stage non-small cell lung cancer. The specimen was PBMCs, collected at surgery. V usage is TRBV2 and J usage is TRBJ2-2; D might be TRBD2 (6 bases). DNA for the CDR3: TGTGCCAGCAGTTTTGGGACTTCGAACACCGGGGAGCTGTTTTTT. Translation gives CASSFGTSNTGELFF.